This TCR beta chain was recorded in a study of T cell repertoires in cytomegalovirus infection. Study at large: From public TCR beta signatures came an indication of both CMV infection and matching HLA type.

Notes on this clonotype: Its target is unknown.

In TCRdb, the reads were re-called with MiXCR into one record per CDR3 protein. This table has tens of thousands of distinct CDR3 sequences, 20% to 25% appearing once. The study, taken as a whole, reports: The ex vivo response was dominated by HLA-C-restricted CMV-specific TCR beta clonotypes. Based on cumulative public TCR beta family frequency, carriers of CMV plus the relevant HLA were identified.

The sample was PBMCs, sequenced either directly or after in vitro stimulation (not recorded which). The receptor was isolated from a human donor in good health (CMV status not recorded). Some clones in this sample may be carry-over from other donors' samples.

Here the CDR3 reads CASSVSGRASDYEQYF. CDR3 coding DNA: TGTGCCAGTAGTGTTAGCGGGAGGGCCTCCGACTACGAGCAGTACTTC. This rearrangement joins TRBV19 to TRBJ2-7; 11 bases are shared with TRBD2. In germline, CDR1 is LNHDA, CDR2 SQIVND (reference sequence). Trimming at V came to 5 bases and at J to 3 bases, leaving 9 bases not matched to a gene. CDR3 length: 16 amino acids.